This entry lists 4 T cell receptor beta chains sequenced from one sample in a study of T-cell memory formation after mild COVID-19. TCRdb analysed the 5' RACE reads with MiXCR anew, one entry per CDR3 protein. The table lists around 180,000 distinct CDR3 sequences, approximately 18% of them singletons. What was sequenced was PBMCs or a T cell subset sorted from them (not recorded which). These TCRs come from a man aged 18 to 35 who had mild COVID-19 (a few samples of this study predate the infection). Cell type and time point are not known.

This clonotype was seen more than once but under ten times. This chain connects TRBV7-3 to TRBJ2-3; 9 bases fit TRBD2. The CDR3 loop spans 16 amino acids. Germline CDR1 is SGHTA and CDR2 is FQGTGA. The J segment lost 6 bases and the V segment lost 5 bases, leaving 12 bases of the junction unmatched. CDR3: CASSKASRGGSDTQYF. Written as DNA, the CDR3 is TGTGCCAGCAGCAAGGCCTCGCGGGGGGGATCCGATACGCAGTATTTT.

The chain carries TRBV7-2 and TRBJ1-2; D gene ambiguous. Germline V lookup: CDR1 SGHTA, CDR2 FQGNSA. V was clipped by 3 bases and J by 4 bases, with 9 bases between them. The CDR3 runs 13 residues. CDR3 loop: CASSFAQLYGYTF. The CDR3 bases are TGTGCCAGCAGCTTCGCTCAACTCTATGGCTACACCTTC.

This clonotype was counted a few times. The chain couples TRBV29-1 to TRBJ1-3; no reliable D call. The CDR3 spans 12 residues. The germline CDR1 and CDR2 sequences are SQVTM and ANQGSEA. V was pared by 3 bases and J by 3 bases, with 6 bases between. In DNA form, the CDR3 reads TGCAGCGTTGAGGGATATGGAAACACCATATATTTT. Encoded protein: CSVEGYGNTIYF.

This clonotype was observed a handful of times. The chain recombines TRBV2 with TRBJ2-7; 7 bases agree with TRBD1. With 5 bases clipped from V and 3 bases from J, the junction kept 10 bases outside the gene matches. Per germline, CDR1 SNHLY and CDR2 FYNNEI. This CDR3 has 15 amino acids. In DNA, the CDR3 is TGTGCCAGCAGTCCTGACAGGGCCAATAACTACGAGCAGTACTTC. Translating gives CASSPDRANNYEQYF.